These 27 T cell receptor beta chains share one sample of origin, sequenced in a study of CD8+CD57+ T cells in acquired aplastic anemia. Patients included in sequencing had previously demonstrated CD8+CD57+ cell expansion by flow cytometry. Investigators profiled TCR beta VDJ and CDR3 from genomic DNA template. TCRdb re-analysed the reads in MiXCR, keeping a single row per CDR3 protein. The sample lists approximately 200,000 distinct CDR3 sequences, roughly 45% seen once, with just under 20% in the top ten. Sequencing was carried out using sorted CD4+, CD8+, or CD8+CD57+ T cells (not recorded which) from PBMCs. The receptor set was obtained from a human donor with aplastic anemia.

V and J are TRBV19 and TRBJ1-2; D not certain. CDR3 size: 16 residues. Germline CDR1 and CDR2: LNHDA and SQIVND (reference sequence). Trimming took off 5 bases at V and 7 bases at J, with 23 bases between the two ends. The CDR3 DNA is TGTGCCAGTAGTGAGACCGTTGTCAGGCGCTACTGTGGCTACACCTTC. Its translation is CASSETVVRRYCGYTF. Together with reference TRBV19 and TRBJ1-2, the CDR3 gives the full variable domain: DGGITQSPKYLFRKEGQNVTLSCEQNLNHDAMYWYRQDPGQGLRLIYYSQIVNDFQKGDIAEGYSVSREKKESFPLTVTSAQKNPTAFYLCASSETVVRRYCGYTFGSGTRLTVV.

This sequence joins TRBV11-2 and TRBJ2-7, with 8 positions matching TRBD2. The CDR3 is 16 amino acids. Germline V gene lookup returns CDR1 SGHAT and CDR2 FQNNGV. V lost 4 bases, J lost 5 bases, and 13 bases stayed unmatched. CDR3 amino acids: CASSSQLAARPDEQYF. For the CDR3, the DNA is TGTGCCAGCAGCTCTCAACTAGCGGCCCGGCCAGACGAGCAGTACTTC.

This clonotype was seen a handful of times. The V and J genes are TRBV6-5 and TRBJ1-1, with unresolved D. Germline V gives CDR1 MNHEY, CDR2 SVGAGI. The CDR3 sequence is 14 residues long. The ends were cut back, 0 bases at V and 1 base at J, with 6 bases in the middle. Written as DNA, the CDR3 is TGTGCCAGCAGTTACTCGGGGAGGAACACTGAAGCTTTCTTT. Translation gives CASSYSGRNTEAFF.

The chain is built from TRBV29-1 and TRBJ2-5; weak D call: TRBD2 (5 bases). The CDR3 contains 13 residues. The germline V and J ends were trimmed by 6 bases and 5 bases, with 16 bases remaining between them. Germline CDR1 reads SQVTM; CDR2 reads ANQGSEA. The CDR3 is CSVARGSEETQYF. CDR3 nucleotides: TGCAGCGTGGCGAGAGGGAGTGAGGAGACCCAGTACTTC.

This clonotype was detected ten times or more. CDR3 protein: CASSGGQGRGLGTDTQYF. The CDR3 DNA reads TGTGCCAGCAGTGGAGGACAGGGAAGGGGCCTAGGCACAGATACGCAGTATTTT. The chain recombines TRBV25-1 with TRBJ2-3; the match to TRBD1 covers 8 bases. This CDR3 is 18 amino acids long. The V segment lost 4 bases and the J segment 1 base; nucleotides outside the gene matches: 13. Germline CDR1 reads MGHDK; CDR2 reads SYGVNS.

The V call is TRBV10-3, the J call TRBJ1-2; 7 bases agree with TRBD1. Germline V gene lookup returns CDR1 ENHRY and CDR2 SYGVKD. The junction had 15 bases not matched to a gene; V was cut back by 11 bases and J by 12 bases. The CDR3 sequence is 12 residues long. The CDR3 DNA reads TGTGCCGCTACAGGGGACTTCTCTGGAAACACCTTC. It specifies CAATGDFSGNTF.

This clonotype has just one count. The chain joins TRBV3-1 to TRBJ1-2; D is ambiguous. The V gene's germline CDR1 is LGHDT and CDR2 YNNKEL (reference sequence). The CDR3 totals 16 residues. V was clipped by 5 bases and J by 1 base, with 17 bases between them. CDR3 amino acids: CASSYPPARLNYGYTF. In DNA, the CDR3 is TGTGCCAGCAGCTATCCTCCGGCACGCCTTAACTATGGCTACACCTTC.

This chain connects TRBV12-3 or TRBV12-4 to TRBJ2-1, with a weak D call TRBD2 (6 bases). Trimming left V 8 bases short and J 3 bases short, with 8 bases between. The CDR3 is 12 residues long. Written as DNA, the CDR3 is TGTGCCAGCCGACTAGGCTACAATGAGCAGTTCTTC. Translation gives CASRLGYNEQFF.

The rearrangement links TRBV5-1 to TRBJ2-7; the D gene is possibly TRBD2 (6 bases). The germline CDR1 and CDR2 sequences are SGHRS and YFSETQ. The CDR3 loop spans 13 amino acids. The ends were cut back, 4 bases at V and 3 bases at J, with 11 bases in the middle. The CDR3 here is CASSVSGGYEQYF. The CDR3 DNA follows: TGCGCCAGCAGCGTGTCCGGGGGCTACGAGCAGTACTTC.

This clonotype showed up many times. The V call is TRBV2, the J call TRBJ2-7; no clear D. Germline loops: CDR1 SNHLY, CDR2 FYNNEI. V shed 4 bases and J shed 5 bases, with 9 bases lying between them. The CDR3 covers 12 residues. The CDR3 loop reads CASSVSWDEQYF. CDR3 in DNA: TGTGCCAGCAGTGTTTCCTGGGACGAGCAGTACTTC.

This clonotype has just one count. The V gene is TRBV7-2, the J gene TRBJ2-3; possible D gene TRBD1, 6 bases. The J call may be incorrect, as the DNA end agrees better with TRBJ1-5. This CDR3 comprises 15 residues. Germline V CDR1 and CDR2: SGHTA, FQGNSA. The DNA of the CDR3 is TGTGCCAGCAGCTTAGGTGGGGGGGCTGGGCAGCCCCAGCATTTT. Translating gives CASSLGGGAGQPQHF.

J is TRBJ2-7 and V is TRBV12-3 or TRBV12-4; 8 bases agree with TRBD1. This CDR3 region has 14 residues. Trimming took 6 bases from V and 5 from J; bases not matched to a gene: 9. The CDR3 spells CASSLEQGDNEQYF. CDR3 in DNA: TGTGCCAGCAGCTTGGAACAGGGGGACAACGAGCAGTACTTC.

This clonotype has a count of ten or more. This chain connects TRBV20-1 to TRBJ2-3; 9 bases line up with TRBD2. This CDR3 spans 14 amino acids. The germline CDR1 and CDR2 sequences are DFQATT and SNEGSKA (reference sequence). V gave up 1 base and J gave up 1 base; unmatched junction bases: 0. CDR3 nucleotide sequence: TGCAGTGCTAGAGGACTAGCGGGCACAGATACGCAGTATTTT. Encoded protein: CSARGLAGTDTQYF.

This clonotype was found once. This chain links TRBV7-8 with TRBJ1-6; 7 bases map to TRBD1. V was clipped by 4 bases and J by 8 bases; unmatched bases: 8. The CDR3 is 15 amino acids. The germline gives CDR1 SGHVS, CDR2 FQNEAQ. The CDR3: CASSSGGTAYSPLHF. The CDR3 bases are TGTGCCAGCAGCTCGGGCGGGACAGCGTATTCACCCCTCCACTTT.

There are a few counts of this clonotype. The J gene is TRBJ1-6, the V gene TRBV20-1; a weak D match, TRBD1 (6 bases). Germline V gene data show CDR1 as DFQATT and CDR2 as SNEGSKA (reference sequence). This CDR3 spans 17 amino acids. V lost 0 bases to trimming and J lost 7 bases, with 19 bases between them. CDR3 DNA: TGCAGTGCTAGAGATTGGCGTGATTACAGGGAGAATTCACCCCTCCACTTT. Its translation is CSARDWRDYRENSPLHF.

V is TRBV19 and J is TRBJ1-6; TRBD1 might be the D (6 bases). This CDR3 is built from 15 residues. CDR1 is LNHDA, CDR2 SQIVND, per germline (reference sequence). Between the trimmed V and J ends, which lost 4 bases and 5 bases, there was a span of 12 bases. CDR3 DNA sequence: TGTGCCAGTAGTACACAGGGAGGGGATAATTCACCCCTCCACTTT. This encodes CASSTQGGDNSPLHF.

This clonotype was observed at least ten times. The chain joins TRBV6-4 to TRBJ2-3; D remains unclear. CDR1 MRHNA and CDR2 SNTAGT come from the germline V gene. This CDR3 spans 13 amino acids. V was pared by 4 bases and J by 6 bases, with 11 bases between. The CDR3 loop reads CASSVDMADTQYF. The CDR3, as DNA: TGTGCCAGCAGTGTCGACATGGCTGATACGCAGTATTTT.

The chain joins TRBV25-1 to TRBJ1-2; no reliable D call. V lost 8 bases and J lost 5, with 15 bases in between. The CDR3 sequence is 13 residues long. CDR1 is MGHDK, CDR2 SYGVNS, per germline. CDR3 in DNA: TGTGCCAGCCAGCGTGGTTCGGGATATGGCTACACCTTC. Encoded protein: CASQRGSGYGYTF.

This chain links TRBV10-3 with TRBJ2-5; weak D call: TRBD2 (6 bases). The V gene's germline CDR1 is ENHRY and CDR2 SYGVKD. This CDR3 is built from 11 residues. V was trimmed by 8 bases and J by 5 bases, leaving 9 bases between them. CDR3 loop: CAIEAGETQYF. The CDR3 nucleotides read TGTGCCATCGAGGCGGGGGAGACCCAGTACTTC.

This chain links TRBV7-8 with TRBJ1-2; a weak D match, TRBD1 (5 bases). Germline V lookup: CDR1 SGHVS, CDR2 FQNEAQ. The CDR3 extends over 15 amino acids. The ends were cut back, 0 bases at V and 8 bases at J, with 16 bases in the middle. CDR3 sequence reads: CASSLALGGSGGYTF. CDR3 nucleotide sequence: TGTGCCAGCAGCTTAGCGCTCGGGGGTTCGGGAGGCTACACCTTC. Complete variable domain (other parts from reference TRBV7-8 and TRBJ1-2): GAGVSQSPRYKVAKRGQDVALRCDPISGHVSLFWYQQALGQGPEFLTYFQNEAQLDKSGLPSDRFFAERPEGSVSTLKIQRTQQEDSAVYLCASSLALGGSGGYTFGSGTRLTVV.

This clonotype was found many times. The chain recombines TRBV5-5 with TRBJ2-2, with D perhaps TRBD1 (5 bases). Germline loops: CDR1 SGHKS, CDR2 YYEKEE (reference sequence). CDR3 length: 16 amino acids. Trimming took 3 bases from V and 1 from J, leaving 13 bases between them. This chain's CDR3 is CASSSKDTGNTGELFF. For the CDR3, the DNA is TGTGCCAGCAGCTCAAAGGATACAGGGAACACCGGGGAGCTGTTTTTT.

This clonotype was observed at least ten times. The chain uses TRBV7-2 and TRBJ1-6, with a possible D match to TRBD1 (5 bases). Between the trimmed V and J ends, which lost 4 bases and 4 bases, there was a span of 23 bases. Germline lookup yields CDR1 SGHTA and CDR2 FQGNSA. CDR3 size: 19 residues. The CDR3 is CASSSTRPGARDYNSPLHF. The DNA for the CDR3 is TGTGCCAGCAGCTCCACGCGTCCTGGGGCACGGGATTATAATTCACCCCTCCACTTT.

The genes are TRBV6-1 and TRBJ2-7; TRBD1 or TRBD2 may be the D gene (5 bases each). This CDR3 region has 16 residues. Trimming took 3 bases from V and 6 from J, leaving 21 bases between them. The germline V gene has CDR1 MNHNS and CDR2 SASEGT. CDR3 residues: CASSDVLGERIFEQYF. The CDR3 coding sequence is TGTGCCAGCAGTGACGTTCTAGGGGAGAGGATATTCGAGCAGTACTTC.

This clonotype has ten or more counts. In nucleotides, the CDR3 is TGTGCCAGCAGTGACCATGGGGTCCTCCCTGGAAACACCATATATTTT. Its protein is CASSDHGVLPGNTIYF. The chain uses TRBV6-4 and TRBJ1-3; D is ambiguous. This CDR3 has 16 amino acids. Germline CDR1 MRHNA, CDR2 SNTAGT. Trimming shortened V by 2 bases and J by 2 bases, and 13 bases separated the two germline ends.

This clonotype was seen a few times. The rearrangement joins TRBV6-5 to TRBJ2-2, with D hard to call. The V end lost 5 bases, the J end lost 4 bases, and 11 bases lay between the germline ends. This CDR3 is built from 14 residues. CDR1 is MNHEY and CDR2 is SVGAGI in the germline V gene. CDR3 sequence: CASSRSPTTGELFF. The CDR3 DNA reads TGTGCCAGCAGTAGGTCCCCTACCACCGGGGAGCTGTTTTTT.

V gene TRBV9 combines with J gene TRBJ1-6, with D unresolved. The CDR3 covers 14 residues. Germline V gives CDR1 SGDLS, CDR2 YYNGEE. Between the trimmed V and J ends, which lost 4 bases and 8 bases, there was a span of 13 bases. This CDR3 is CASSINSVDSPLHF. DNA for the CDR3: TGTGCCAGCAGCATCAATAGTGTTGATTCACCCCTCCACTTT.

This clonotype was observed at least ten times. The chain combines TRBV2 with TRBJ2-7, with D perhaps TRBD2 (6 bases). The V end lost 5 bases, the J end lost 2 bases, and 13 bases lay between the germline ends. Germline values: CDR1 SNHLY, CDR2 FYNNEI. The CDR3 has 14 amino acids. The CDR3 region has the DNA TGTGCCAGCAGTATCGGGGGACCCGCCTACGAGCAGTACTTC. Protein product: CASSIGGPAYEQYF.